This T cell receptor beta chain was profiled in a study of cytomegalovirus exposure and HLA in healthy donors. Study context: Unique TCRs numbering roughly 85 million, obtained from HLA-typed donors, made up an early data release.

Per the germline V gene, CDR1 is MNHGY and CDR2 is SVAAGI. Trimming took 7 bases from V and 2 from J; bases not matched to a gene: 7. This CDR3 region has 15 residues. PCR amplification relied on 60 Vbeta primers (plus 13 Jbeta primers). TCRdb's copy holds only in-frame clones and misses some; the assay was immunoSEQ multiplex PCR. The table lists roughly 120,000 clones, about 66% of them singletons, with over 1.5% in the top ten. Material for sequencing was PBMCs. The receptor comes from a young man in good health and CMV-seropositive. The chain couples TRBV6-9 to TRBJ1-4, with TRBD1 matching over 7 bases. In DNA form, the CDR3 reads TGTGCCAGCAAGGGACAGACGACTACTAATGAAAAACTGTTTTTT. Its protein is CASKGQTTTNEKLFF.